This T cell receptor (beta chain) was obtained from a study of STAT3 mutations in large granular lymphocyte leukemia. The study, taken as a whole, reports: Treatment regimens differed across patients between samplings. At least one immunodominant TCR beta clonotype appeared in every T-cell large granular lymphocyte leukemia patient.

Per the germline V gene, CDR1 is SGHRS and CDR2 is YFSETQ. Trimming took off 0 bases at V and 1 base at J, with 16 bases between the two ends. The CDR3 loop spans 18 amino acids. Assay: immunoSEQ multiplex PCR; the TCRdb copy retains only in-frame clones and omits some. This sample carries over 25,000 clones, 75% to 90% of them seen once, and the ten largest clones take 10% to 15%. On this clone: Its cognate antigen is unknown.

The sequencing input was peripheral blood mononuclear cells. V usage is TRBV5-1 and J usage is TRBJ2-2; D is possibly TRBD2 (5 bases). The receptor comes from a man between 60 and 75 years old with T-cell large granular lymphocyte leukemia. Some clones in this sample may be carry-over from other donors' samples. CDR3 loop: CASSLDSRLAENTGELFF. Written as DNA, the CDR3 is TGCGCCAGCAGCTTGGACAGTCGGCTAGCAGAGAACACCGGGGAGCTGTTTTTT. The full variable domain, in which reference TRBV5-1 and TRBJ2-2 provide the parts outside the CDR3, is KAGVTQTPRYLIKTRGQQVTLSCSPISGHRSVSWYQQTPGQGLQFLFEYFSETQRNKGNFPGRFSGRQFSNSRSEMNVSTLELGDSALYLCASSLDSRLAENTGELFFGEGSRLTVL.